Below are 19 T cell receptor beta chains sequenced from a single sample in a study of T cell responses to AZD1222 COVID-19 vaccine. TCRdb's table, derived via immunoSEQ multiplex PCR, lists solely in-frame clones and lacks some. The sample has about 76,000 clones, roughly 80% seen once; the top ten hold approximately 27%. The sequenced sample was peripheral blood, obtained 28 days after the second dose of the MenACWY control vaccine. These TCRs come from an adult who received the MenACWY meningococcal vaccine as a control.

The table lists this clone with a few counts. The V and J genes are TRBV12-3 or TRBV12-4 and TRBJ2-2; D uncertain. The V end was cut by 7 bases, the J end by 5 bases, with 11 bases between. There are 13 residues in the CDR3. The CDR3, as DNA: TGTGCCAGCACCCAAGGAAGTACCGGGGAGCTGTTTTTT. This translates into CASTQGSTGELFF.

The CDR3 DNA sequence: TGTGCCAGCAGTGATTGGGGGCGAAAACTGTTTTTT. Protein sequence: CASSDWGRKLFF. V is TRBV6-1 and J is TRBJ1-4, with a weak D call TRBD1 (6 bases). The CDR3 runs to 12 residues. Trimming removed 3 bases from V and 10 bases from J, with 9 bases in between. The germline V gene encodes CDR1 MNHNS and CDR2 SASEGT.

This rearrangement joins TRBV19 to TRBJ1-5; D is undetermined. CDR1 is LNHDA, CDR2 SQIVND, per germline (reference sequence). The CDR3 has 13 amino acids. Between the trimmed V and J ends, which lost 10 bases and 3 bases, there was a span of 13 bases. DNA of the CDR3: TGTGCCACCGAAGGTTCTCACAATCAGCCCCAGCATTTT. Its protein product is CATEGSHNQPQHF.

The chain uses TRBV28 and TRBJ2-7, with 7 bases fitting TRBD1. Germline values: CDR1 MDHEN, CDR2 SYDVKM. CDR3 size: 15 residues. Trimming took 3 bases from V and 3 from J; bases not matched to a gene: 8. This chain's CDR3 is CASSFRQGVNYEQYF. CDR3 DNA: TGTGCCAGCAGTTTCAGGCAGGGGGTAAACTACGAGCAGTACTTC.

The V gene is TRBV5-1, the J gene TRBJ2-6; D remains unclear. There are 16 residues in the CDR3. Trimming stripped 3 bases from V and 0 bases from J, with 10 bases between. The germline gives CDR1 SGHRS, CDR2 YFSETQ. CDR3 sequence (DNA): TGCGCCAGCAGCTCGGGTCCTAGCTCTGGGGCCAACGTCCTGACTTTC. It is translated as CASSSGPSSGANVLTF.

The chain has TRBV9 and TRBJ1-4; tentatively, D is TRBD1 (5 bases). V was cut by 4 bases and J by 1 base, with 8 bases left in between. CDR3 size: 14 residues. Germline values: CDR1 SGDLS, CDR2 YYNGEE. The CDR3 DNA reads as TGTGCCAGCAGCACCGGACAAACTAATGAAAAACTGTTTTTT. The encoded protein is CASSTGQTNEKLFF.

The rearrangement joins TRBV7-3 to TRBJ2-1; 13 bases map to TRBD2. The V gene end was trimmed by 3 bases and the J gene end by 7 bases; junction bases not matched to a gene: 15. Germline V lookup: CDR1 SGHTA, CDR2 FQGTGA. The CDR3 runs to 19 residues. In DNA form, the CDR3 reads TGTGCCAGCAGCTTGAGAGGCTGGGGAGGGACTAGCGGGGAAAATGAGCAGTTCTTC. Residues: CASSLRGWGGTSGENEQFF.

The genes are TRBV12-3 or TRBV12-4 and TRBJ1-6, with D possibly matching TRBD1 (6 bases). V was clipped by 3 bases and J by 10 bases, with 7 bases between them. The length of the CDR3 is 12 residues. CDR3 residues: CASSLGGSPLHF. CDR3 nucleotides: TGTGCCAGCAGTTTGGGGGGCTCACCCCTCCACTTT.

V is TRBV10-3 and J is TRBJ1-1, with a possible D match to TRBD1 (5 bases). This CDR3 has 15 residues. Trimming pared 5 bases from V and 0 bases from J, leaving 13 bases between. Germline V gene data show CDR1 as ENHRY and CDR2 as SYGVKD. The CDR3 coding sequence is TGTGCCATCAGTCCGGGGAGGGGCATGAACACTGAAGCTTTCTTT. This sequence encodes CAISPGRGMNTEAFF.

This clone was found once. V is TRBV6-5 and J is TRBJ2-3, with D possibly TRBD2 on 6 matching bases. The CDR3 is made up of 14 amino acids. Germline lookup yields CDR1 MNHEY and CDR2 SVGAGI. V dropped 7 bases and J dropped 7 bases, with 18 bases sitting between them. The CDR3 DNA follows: TGTGCCAGCAACACCCGGGGGTTGGGGAATACGCAGTATTTT. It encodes CASNTRGLGNTQYF.

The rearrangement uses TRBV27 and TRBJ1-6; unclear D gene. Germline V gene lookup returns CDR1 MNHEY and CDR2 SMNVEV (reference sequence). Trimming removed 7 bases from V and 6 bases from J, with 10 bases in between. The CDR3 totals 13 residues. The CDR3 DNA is TGTGCCAGCAACGCAGGAATTAATTCACCCCTCCACTTT. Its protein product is CASNAGINSPLHF.

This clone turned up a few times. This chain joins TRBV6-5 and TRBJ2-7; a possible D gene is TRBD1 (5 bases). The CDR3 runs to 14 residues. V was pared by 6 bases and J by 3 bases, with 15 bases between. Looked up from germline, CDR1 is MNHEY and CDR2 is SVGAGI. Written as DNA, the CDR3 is TGTGCCAGCAGCTTGTTTCAGGGAAACTACGAGCAGTACTTC. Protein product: CASSLFQGNYEQYF.

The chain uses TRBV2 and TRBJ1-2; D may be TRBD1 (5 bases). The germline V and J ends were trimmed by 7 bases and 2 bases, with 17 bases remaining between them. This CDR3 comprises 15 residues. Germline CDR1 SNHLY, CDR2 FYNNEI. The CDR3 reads CASKRAGGSNYGYTF. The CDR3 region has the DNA TGTGCCAGCAAACGTGCGGGGGGGTCGAACTATGGCTACACCTTC.

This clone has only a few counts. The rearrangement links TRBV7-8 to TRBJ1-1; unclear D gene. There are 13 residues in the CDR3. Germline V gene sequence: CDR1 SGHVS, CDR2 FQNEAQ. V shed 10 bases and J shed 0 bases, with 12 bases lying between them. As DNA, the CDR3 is TGTGCCACCATTGGACGCGTGAACACTGAAGCTTTCTTT. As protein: CATIGRVNTEAFF.

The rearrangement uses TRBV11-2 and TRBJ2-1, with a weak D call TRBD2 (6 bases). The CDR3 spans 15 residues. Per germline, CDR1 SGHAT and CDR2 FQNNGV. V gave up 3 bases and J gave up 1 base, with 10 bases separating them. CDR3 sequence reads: CASSLTSGSYNEQFF. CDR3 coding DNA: TGTGCCAGCAGCTTGACTAGTGGTTCCTACAATGAGCAGTTCTTC. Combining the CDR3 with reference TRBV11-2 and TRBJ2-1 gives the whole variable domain EAGVAQSPRYKIIEKRQSVAFWCNPISGHATLYWYQQILGQGPKLLIQFQNNGVVDDSQLPKDRFSAERLKGVDSTLKIQPAKLEDSAVYLCASSLTSGSYNEQFFGPGTRLTVL.

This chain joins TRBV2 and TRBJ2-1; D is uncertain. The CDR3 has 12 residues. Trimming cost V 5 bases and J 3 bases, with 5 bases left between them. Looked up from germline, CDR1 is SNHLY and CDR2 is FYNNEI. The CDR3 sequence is CASSWDYNEQFF. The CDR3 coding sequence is TGTGCCAGCAGTTGGGACTACAATGAGCAGTTCTTC. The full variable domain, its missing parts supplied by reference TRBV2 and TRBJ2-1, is EPEVTQTPSHQVTQMGQEVILRCVPISNHLYFYWYRQILGQKVEFLVSFYNNEISEKSEIFDDQFSVERPDGSNFTLKIRSTKLEDSAMYFCASSWDYNEQFFGPGTRLTVL.

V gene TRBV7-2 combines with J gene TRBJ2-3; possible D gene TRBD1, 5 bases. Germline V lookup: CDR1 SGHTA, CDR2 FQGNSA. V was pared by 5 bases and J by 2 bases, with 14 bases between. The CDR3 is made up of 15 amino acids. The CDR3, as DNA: TGTGCCAGCAGCCAGGGCCTAGGAGACACAGATACGCAGTATTTT. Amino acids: CASSQGLGDTDTQYF.

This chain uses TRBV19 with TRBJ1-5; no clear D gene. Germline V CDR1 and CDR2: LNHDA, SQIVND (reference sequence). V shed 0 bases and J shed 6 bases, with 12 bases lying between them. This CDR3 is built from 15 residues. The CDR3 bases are TGTGCCAGTAGTATAGATTGGCAGGCAGGTCAGCCCCAGCATTTT. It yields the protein CASSIDWQAGQPQHF.

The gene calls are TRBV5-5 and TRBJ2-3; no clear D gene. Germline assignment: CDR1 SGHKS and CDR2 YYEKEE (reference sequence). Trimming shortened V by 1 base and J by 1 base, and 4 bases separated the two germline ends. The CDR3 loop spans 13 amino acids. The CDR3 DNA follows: TGTGCCAGCAGCTTGCTAGGCACAGATACGCAGTATTTT. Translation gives CASSLLGTDTQYF.